The 4 T cell receptor beta chains listed next were all sequenced from one sample in a study of cytomegalovirus exposure and HLA in healthy donors. PCR used 60 Vbeta primers and 13 Jbeta primers. Data came from immunoSEQ multiplex PCR; TCRdb stores just in-frame clones and leaves some out. The sample records approximately 170,000 clones, roughly 70% being singletons. What was sequenced was PBMCs. These receptors all stem from a girl under 18 in good health and CMV-seronegative.

The chain recombines TRBV13 with TRBJ2-7, with 11 positions matching TRBD1. This CDR3 region has 15 residues. The germline CDR1 and CDR2 sequences are PRHDT and FYEKMQ (reference sequence). Losses at the gene ends were 4 bases for V and 4 bases for J; bases not matched to a gene: 6. The CDR3, as DNA: TGTGCCAGCAGCTCAGCCGGGACAGGGGGTTACGAGCAGTACTTC. Protein: CASSSAGTGGYEQYF.

The chain links TRBV6-5 to TRBJ1-6; weak D call: TRBD1 (6 bases). From germline, CDR1 is MNHEY and CDR2 SVGAGI. Trimming pared 0 bases from V and 2 bases from J, leaving 8 bases between. CDR3 size: 16 residues. The CDR3 reads CASSYSRDTYNSPLHF. The CDR3, as DNA: TGTGCCAGCAGTTACTCGAGGGACACCTATAATTCACCCCTCCACTTT.

The chain recombines TRBV7-6 with TRBJ1-1; 7 positions agree with TRBD1. Germline CDR1 and CDR2: SGHVS and FNYEAQ. CDR3 size: 14 residues. After removal of 5 bases from V and 1 base from J, the junction contained 4 bases not matched to a gene. CDR3 sequence: CASSDRAGNTEAFF. CDR3 DNA: TGTGCCAGCAGCGACAGGGCCGGGAACACTGAAGCTTTCTTT.

The chain uses TRBV19 and TRBJ2-7; possibly TRBD2 for D (5 bases). With 9 bases removed from V and 5 bases from J, the gap between germline ends came to 11 bases. This CDR3 spans 11 amino acids. Germline-derived CDR1 and CDR2 are LNHDA and SQIVND (reference sequence). The CDR3 sequence: CASTSGNEQYF. The CDR3 coding sequence is TGTGCCAGCACGTCGGGGAACGAGCAGTACTTC.